Listed here are 16 T cell receptor beta chains from one sample, sequenced in a study of CD8 T cells in Susac syndrome. With random hexamers, 0.5 to 1 ug RNA was reverse transcribed. TCRdb reprocessed the immunoSEQ multiplex PCR reads with MiXCR, giving one entry per CDR3 protein. The data hold hundreds of thousands of distinct CDR3 sequences, with roughly 90% observed a single time. The source material was CD8+ T cells from PBMCs. The receptors were gathered from a human donor with multiple sclerosis.

This clonotype has just one count. The chain joins TRBV23-1 to TRBJ1-6; D is perhaps TRBD1 (5 bases). TRBV23-1 is labeled an ORF, and its function is uncertain. Trimming took off 0 bases at V and 8 bases at J, with 5 bases between the two ends. This CDR3 region has 13 residues. The CDR3 DNA reads TGCGCCAGCAGTCAATCGGGGGATTCACCCCTCCACTTT. This sequence encodes CASSQSGDSPLHF.

The chain recombines TRBV3-1 with TRBJ2-7; D possibly uses TRBD1 or TRBD2 (5 bases each). CDR3 length equals 14 residues. Per the germline V gene, CDR1 is LGHDT and CDR2 is YNNKEL (reference sequence). V lost 4 bases to trimming and J lost 3 bases, with 13 bases between them. The CDR3: CASSPPGDGYEQYF. DNA of the CDR3: TGTGCCAGCAGCCCACCCGGGGACGGCTACGAGCAGTACTTC.

The rearrangement joins TRBV15 to TRBJ2-3, with D uncertain. Trimming cost V 1 base and J 4 bases, with 6 bases left between them. Germline CDR1 LNHNV, CDR2 YYDKDF (reference sequence). This CDR3 is built from 13 residues. CDR3 coding DNA: TGTGCCACCAGCAGAGTTTTCCCAGATACGCAGTATTTT. Residues: CATSRVFPDTQYF.

The chain links TRBV20-1 to TRBJ2-5, with 9 bases matching TRBD2. CDR3 length equals 16 residues. CDR1 DFQATT and CDR2 SNEGSKA come from the germline V gene (reference sequence). V trimming: 3 bases; J trimming: 5 bases; junction bases outside the gene matches: 13. The CDR3 here is CSASSTTSGLSETQYF. DNA for the CDR3: TGCAGTGCTAGCTCCACGACTAGCGGACTTTCGGAGACCCAGTACTTC.

This chain links TRBV10-2 with TRBJ1-1, with 9 positions matching TRBD1. Losses at the gene ends were 7 bases for V and 3 bases for J; bases not matched to a gene: 6. The CDR3 runs to 14 residues. In germline, CDR1 is WSHSY, CDR2 SAAADI. The chain's CDR3 is CASTRTGVDTEAFF. CDR3 DNA sequence: TGCGCCAGCACCCGGACAGGGGTAGACACTGAAGCTTTCTTT.

The chain employs TRBV13 and TRBJ2-5; TRBD1 might be the D (6 bases). Trimming removed 3 bases from V and 2 bases from J, with 7 bases in between. Germline CDR1 PRHDT, CDR2 FYEKMQ (reference sequence). This CDR3 region has 13 residues. For the CDR3, the DNA is TGTGCCAGCAGCTTCGGACAGCAAGAGACCCAGTACTTC. This encodes CASSFGQQETQYF.

This clonotype was found once. The chain employs TRBV7-8 and TRBJ2-3, with TRBD2 identical over 11 bases. This CDR3 comprises 20 residues. The trim removed 1 base at V and 2 bases at J, leaving 14 bases unmatched. The V gene's germline CDR1 is SGHVS and CDR2 FQNEAQ. The CDR3 reads CASSLGGVAGGPGDTDTQYF. In DNA, the CDR3 is TGTGCCAGCAGCTTAGGAGGGGTAGCGGGGGGGCCGGGGGACACAGATACGCAGTATTTT.

As DNA, the CDR3 is TGCGCCAGCAGCCAACCGACAGACCCGGGAAACACCATATATTTT. It is translated as CASSQPTDPGNTIYF. This sequence joins TRBV4-3 and TRBJ1-3, with D possibly matching TRBD1 (5 bases). Looked up from germline, CDR1 is LGHNA and CDR2 is YSLEER. CDR3 size: 15 residues. V lost 2 bases and J lost 4, with 12 bases in between.

The chain combines TRBV4-1 with TRBJ2-7; TRBD2 matches at 8 bases. The V segment lost 3 bases and the J segment 3 bases; nucleotides outside the gene matches: 7. The CDR3 runs 15 residues. CDR1 and CDR2 (germline): MGHRA, YSYEKL. CDR3 loop: CASSQKSGSFYEQYF. The CDR3 DNA reads as TGCGCCAGCAGCCAGAAAAGCGGGAGCTTCTACGAGCAGTACTTC.

The chain employs TRBV12-3 or TRBV12-4 and TRBJ2-2; D is perhaps TRBD1 (6 bases). This CDR3 contains 17 residues. V was pared by 3 bases and J by 4 bases, with 18 bases between. The CDR3 region is CASSFGSGTIATGELFF. CDR3 DNA: TGTGCCAGCAGTTTCGGGTCAGGGACAATCGCCACCGGGGAGCTGTTTTTT.

The chain recombines TRBV4-2 with TRBJ2-1; D gene unclear. Per the germline V gene, CDR1 is LGHNA and CDR2 is YNFKEQ. V lost 5 bases to trimming and J lost 5 bases, with 7 bases between them. The CDR3 is made up of 12 amino acids. In nucleotides, the CDR3 is TGTGCCAGCAGCTGGGCCGACAATGAGCAGTTCTTC. It codes for CASSWADNEQFF.

This clonotype has just one count. CDR3 loop: CASSYTSGPDTQYF. CDR3 sequence (DNA): TGTGCCAGCAGTTATACAAGTGGCCCAGATACGCAGTATTTT. This chain links TRBV6-5 with TRBJ2-3; no firm D call. Trimming cost V 3 bases and J 4 bases, with 11 bases left between them. Germline assignment: CDR1 MNHEY and CDR2 SVGAGI. CDR3 length: 14 amino acids.

This chain uses TRBV5-4 with TRBJ2-7; TRBD1 aligns across 7 bases. The CDR3 spans 15 residues. The germline V gene encodes CDR1 SGHNT and CDR2 YYREEE (reference sequence). The V gene end was trimmed by 4 bases and the J gene end by 2 bases; junction bases not matched to a gene: 9. CDR3 amino acids: CASSDSAGTAYEQYF. DNA for the CDR3: TGTGCCAGCAGCGACTCCGCCGGGACAGCCTACGAGCAGTACTTC.

The V and J genes are TRBV6-1 and TRBJ1-1; D might be TRBD1 (6 bases). Germline-derived CDR1 and CDR2 are MNHNS and SASEGT. V lost 8 bases, J lost 0 bases, and 19 bases lay in between. The CDR3 contains 16 residues. The CDR3 nucleotides read TGTGCCAGCCAGAGAGGGGACACGACTATGAACACTGAAGCTTTCTTT. Translating it yields CASQRGDTTMNTEAFF.

The CDR3 spells CASSPLNEQYF. The CDR3 nucleotides read TGTGCCAGCAGCCCGCTCAACGAGCAGTACTTC. The V and J genes are TRBV7-3 and TRBJ2-7; D is uncertain. Germline V gene lookup returns CDR1 SGHTA and CDR2 FQGTGA. CDR3 length equals 11 residues. Trimming cost V 5 bases and J 5 bases, with 7 bases left between them.

The chain has TRBV6-1 and TRBJ1-1, with no clear D. The CDR3 spans 13 residues. CDR1 and CDR2 from the germline V gene are MNHNS and SASEGT. The V end lost 6 bases, the J end lost 4 bases, and 12 bases lay between the germline ends. Written as DNA, the CDR3 is TGTGCCAGCAGCCCTCCATGGGTCACTGAAGCTTTCTTT. Translation gives CASSPPWVTEAFF.